The clone carrying this T cell receptor (beta chain) has a count of ten or more. Its target is unknown. This CDR3 is built from 13 residues. CDR1 and CDR2 (germline): DFQATT, SNEGSKA (reference sequence). Trimming took off 6 bases at V and 2 bases at J, with 13 bases between the two ends. This entry comes from a study of identical twins. Findings of the study overall: Out-of-frame alpha sequences shared by twins were enriched for low generation probability. Donors were not followed over many years; analysis was cross-sectional.

Template switching created a universal primer site, and the cDNA included unique molecular identifiers. Each CDR3 protein is one row after TCRdb ran MiXCR on the 5' RACE reads. The sample includes fewer than 350,000 distinct CDR3 sequences, more than 6.5% of them seen just once. These data were also reused for a study on yellow fever vaccine responses in identical twins.

The sequencing input was memory (CD45RO+) T cells sorted from blood. The rearrangement uses TRBV20-1 and TRBJ1-2; D is unclear. The sequence derives from a woman younger than 35 in good health. The CDR3 nucleotides read TGCAGTGCAGACAACTACCTCAACTATGGCTACACCTTC. Amino acids: CSADNYLNYGYTF.